These T cell receptor beta chains were read from a single sample in a study of identical twins. TCRdb re-called the 5' RACE reads through MiXCR, storing one row per CDR3 protein. The repertoire holds around 670,000 distinct CDR3 sequences, with 6.1% as singletons. The material sequenced was naive T cells sorted from blood. The receptors were gathered from a man younger than 35 in good health. The CDR3 runs from the conserved cysteine through the conserved F or W. A D gene is named only where the DNA matches it firmly. The listing skips clone size in some rows; elsewhere it reads once, few, many or a size class.

CDR3: CSARGQRGSGYTF
DNA: TGCAGTGCTAGAGGGCAGCGTGGTAGTGGCTACACCTTC
size: many
D: NA
J: TRBJ1-2
V: TRBV20-1

CDR3: CASSQDTRSGYEQYF
DNA: TGTGCCAGCAGCCAAGATACGAGGTCGGGCTACGAGCAGTACTTC
size: few
D: NA
J: TRBJ2-7
V: TRBV3-1

CDR3: CASSPRLGQTRNIQYF
DNA: TGTGCCAGCAGTCCCAGACTGGGGCAGACCAGAAACATTCAGTACTTC
size: few
D: NA
J: TRBJ2-4
V: TRBV6-2/TRBV6-3

CDR3: CSVRDRGVSYGHTF
DNA: TGCAGCGTACGCGACAGGGGTGTTAGCTATGGCCACACCTTC
size: NA
D: TRBD1
J: TRBJ1-2
V: TRBV29-1

CDR3: CSVAAGAYEQYF
DNA: TGCAGCGTCGCGGCAGGGGCCTACGAGCAGTACTTC
size: many
D: NA
J: TRBJ2-7
V: TRBV29-1

CDR3: CASSPTTMNTEAFF
DNA: TGTGCCAGCAGTCCAACCACCATGAACACTGAAGCTTTCTTT
size: NA
D: NA
J: TRBJ1-1
V: TRBV12-3/TRBV12-4

CDR3: CASSRSSGSGDEQFF
DNA: TGTGCCAGCAGCCGTTCTAGCGGGAGCGGCGATGAGCAGTTCTTC
size: many
D: TRBD2
J: TRBJ2-1
V: TRBV12-3/TRBV12-4

CDR3: CASSPRDRYQPQHF
DNA: TGTGCCAGCAGCCCCCGGGACAGGTATCAGCCCCAGCATTTT
size: few
D: TRBD1
J: TRBJ1-5
V: TRBV5-5

CDR3: CASMLDGGTQYF
DNA: TGTGCCAGCATGTTGGACGGTGGGACCCAGTACTTC
size: many
D: NA
J: TRBJ2-5
V: TRBV27

CDR3: CSLSGGRVGETQYF
DNA: TGCAGCCTGAGTGGAGGGAGGGTCGGAGAGACCCAGTACTTC
size: many
D: TRBD2
J: TRBJ2-5
V: TRBV29-1

CDR3: CSARGTRPPYNEQFF
DNA: TGCAGTGCTAGAGGAACGCGGCCGCCCTACAATGAGCAGTTCTTC
size: NA
D: NA
J: TRBJ2-1
V: TRBV20-1

CDR3: CASRANSPLHF
DNA: TGTGCCAGCAGGGCCAATTCACCCCTCCACTTT
size: few
D: NA
J: TRBJ1-6
V: TRBV11-2

CDR3: CSARDFSRRNTGELFF
DNA: TGCAGTGCTAGAGATTTCTCCAGGCGCAACACCGGGGAGCTGTTTTTT
size: NA
D: NA
J: TRBJ2-2
V: TRBV20-1

CDR3: CASSLGDYCQDF
DNA: TGCGCCAGCAGCTTGGGGGACTACTGTCAAGACTTC
size: many
D: TRBD2
J: TRBJ2-5
V: TRBV5-1

CDR3: CATSRDGGNRQETQYF
DNA: TGTGCCACCAGCAGAGATGGTGGCAACCGACAAGAGACCCAGTACTTC
size: many
D: NA
J: TRBJ2-5
V: TRBV15

CDR3: CASSPPAGGHYNEQFF
DNA: TGTGCCAGCTCACCACCCGCAGGGGGCCATTACAATGAGCAGTTCTTC
size: NA
D: TRBD1
J: TRBJ2-1
V: TRBV18

CDR3: CASSLGEGQVNGQETQYF
DNA: TGTGCCAGCAGCTTAGGGGAGGGACAGGTCAACGGCCAAGAGACCCAGTACTTC
size: NA
D: NA
J: TRBJ2-5
V: TRBV11-1

CDR3: CASSLRVAGGDTQYF
DNA: TGCGCCAGCAGCCTCCGCGTTGCGGGAGGAGATACGCAGTATTTT
size: few
D: TRBD2
J: TRBJ2-3
V: TRBV5-1

CDR3: CATSDPSLPMGETQYF
DNA: TGTGCCACCAGTGATCCCAGCCTCCCCATGGGCGAGACCCAGTACTTC
size: few
D: NA
J: TRBJ2-5
V: TRBV24-1

CDR3: CASSLRENYEQYF
DNA: TGTGCCAGCAGCTTAAGGGAGAACTACGAGCAGTACTTC
size: few
D: NA
J: TRBJ2-7
V: TRBV7-3

CDR3: CASSPSGAEKLFF
DNA: TGTGCCAGCAGCCCCTCGGGAGCCGAAAAACTGTTTTTT
size: NA
D: NA
J: TRBJ1-4
V: TRBV6-6

CDR3: CASSFPRGQGKTEAFF
DNA: TGTGCCAGCAGTTTTCCTCGGGGACAAGGAAAAACTGAAGCTTTCTTT
size: many
D: NA
J: TRBJ1-1
V: TRBV28

CDR3: CASSPHGQAFYEQYF
DNA: TGTGCCAGCAGCCCACACGGACAGGCCTTCTACGAGCAGTACTTC
size: NA
D: TRBD1
J: TRBJ2-7
V: TRBV7-8

CDR3: CASSSRGHETQYF
DNA: TGTGCCAGCAGTTCCCGGGGGCACGAGACCCAGTACTTC
size: few
D: NA
J: TRBJ2-5
V: TRBV12-3/TRBV12-4

CDR3: CASSSTGSGNQPQHF
DNA: TGTGCCAGCAGTTCAACAGGGTCAGGCAATCAGCCCCAGCATTTT
size: many
D: NA
J: TRBJ1-5
V: TRBV12-3/TRBV12-4

CDR3: CASSLAPGQVTGGGQYF
DNA: TGTGCCAGCAGCTTGGCCCCGGGACAGGTTACCGGTGGTGGCCAGTACTTC
size: few
D: TRBD1
J: TRBJ2-5
V: TRBV5-8

CDR3: CASSSEQGVETQYF
DNA: TGTGCCAGCAGCAGCGAGCAGGGTGTAGAGACCCAGTACTTC
size: few
D: NA
J: TRBJ2-5
V: TRBV7-2

CDR3: CASSQAGLAGDEQFF
DNA: TGTGCCAGCAGCCAAGCGGGACTAGCGGGGGATGAGCAGTTCTTC
size: few
D: TRBD2
J: TRBJ2-1
V: TRBV3-1

CDR3: CASSLLGLNGEPQHF
DNA: TGTGCCAGCAGTCTCCTGGGACTAAACGGAGAGCCCCAGCATTTT
size: NA
D: NA
J: TRBJ1-5
V: TRBV6-1

CDR3: CASSQFIPGTGGETQYF
DNA: TGTGCCAGCAGCCAATTCATCCCAGGGACAGGCGGAGAGACCCAGTACTTC
size: NA
D: TRBD1
J: TRBJ2-5
V: TRBV4-2

CDR3: CSVGEAPEKLFF
DNA: TGCAGCGTTGGGGAGGCCCCGGAAAAACTGTTTTTT
size: many
D: NA
J: TRBJ1-4
V: TRBV29-1

CDR3: CASSLGLSYSYNEQFF
DNA: TGTGCCAGCAGCCTCGGACTATCCTACTCCTACAATGAGCAGTTCTTC
size: many
D: NA
J: TRBJ2-1
V: TRBV11-2

CDR3: CASSRAGTGHEQYF
DNA: TGTGCCAGCAGCCGTGCCGGGACAGGGCACGAGCAGTACTTC
size: NA
D: TRBD1
J: TRBJ2-7
V: TRBV7-2

CDR3: CASSLVSGVADTQYF
DNA: TGTGCCAGCAGCTTAGTCTCGGGAGTCGCAGATACGCAGTATTTT
size: many
D: NA
J: TRBJ2-3
V: TRBV11-2

CDR3: CASSLGTDKKPQHF
DNA: TGTGCCAGCAGTTTAGGGACAGACAAAAAGCCCCAGCATTTT
size: many
D: NA
J: TRBJ1-5
V: TRBV12-3/TRBV12-4

CDR3: CASSEFRVNGELFF
DNA: TGTGCCAGCAGTGAATTTCGCGTAAACGGGGAGCTGTTTTTT
size: many
D: NA
J: TRBJ2-2
V: TRBV25-1

CDR3: CASSAGDYPNEQYF
DNA: TGTGCCAGCAGTGCAGGGGACTATCCAAACGAGCAGTACTTC
size: many
D: NA
J: TRBJ2-7
V: TRBV6-1

CDR3: CASSEMGLVGQETQYF
DNA: TGTGCCAGCAGTGAAATGGGGCTTGTGGGCCAAGAGACCCAGTACTTC
size: few
D: NA
J: TRBJ2-5
V: TRBV2

CDR3: CASSTVGKRGEQFF
DNA: TGTGCCAGCAGTACTGTAGGGAAAAGGGGTGAGCAGTTCTTC
size: many
D: NA
J: TRBJ2-1
V: TRBV12-3/TRBV12-4

CDR3: CASSLGGTGVGTEAFF
DNA: TGTGCCAGCAGCTTGGGAGGGACAGGGGTCGGCACTGAAGCTTTCTTT
size: many
D: TRBD1
J: TRBJ1-1
V: TRBV5-5

CDR3: CASSLGRDGRFRDTQYF
DNA: TGTGCCAGCAGCCTAGGCCGCGACGGGAGGTTCAGAGATACGCAGTATTTT
size: few
D: TRBD2
J: TRBJ2-3
V: TRBV7-6